This TCR beta chain derives from a study of blood T cell repertoires in COVID-19. Clones were sequenced by immunoSEQ multiplex PCR, and TCRdb holds only the in-frame ones, with some missing. The repertoire includes a few hundred thousand clones, 83% of them detected once, and approximately 4.7% sits in the top ten. Germline assignment: CDR1 KGHSH and CDR2 LQKENI. The junction had 9 bases not matched to a gene; V was cut back by 4 bases and J by 1 base. The CDR3 consists of 16 residues. Cohort 3 donors were reported recovered after two negative PCRs, clearance, or symptom resolution. The sequenced sample consisted of PBMCs or T cells enriched from blood (not recorded which). J is TRBJ1-1 and V is TRBV18, with TRBD1 identical over 7 bases. This TCR derives from a woman in her forties or fifties who had recovered from COVID-19. The CDR3 loop reads CASSLQTGTANTEAFF. The DNA for the CDR3 is TGTGCCAGCTCACTCCAGACCGGGACAGCGAACACTGAAGCTTTCTTT.